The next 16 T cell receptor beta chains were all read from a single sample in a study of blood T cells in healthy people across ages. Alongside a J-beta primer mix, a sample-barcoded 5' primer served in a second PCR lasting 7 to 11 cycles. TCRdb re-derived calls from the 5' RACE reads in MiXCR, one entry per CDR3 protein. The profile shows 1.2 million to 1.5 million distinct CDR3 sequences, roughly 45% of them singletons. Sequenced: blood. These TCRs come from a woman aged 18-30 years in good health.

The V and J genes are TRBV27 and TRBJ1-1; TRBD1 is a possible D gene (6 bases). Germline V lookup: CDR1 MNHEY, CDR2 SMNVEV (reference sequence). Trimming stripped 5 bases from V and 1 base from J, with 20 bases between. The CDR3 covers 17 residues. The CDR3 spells CASSPTGHGQRNTEAFF. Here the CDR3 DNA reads TGTGCCAGCAGTCCAACCGGACACGGACAGAGGAACACTGAAGCTTTCTTT.

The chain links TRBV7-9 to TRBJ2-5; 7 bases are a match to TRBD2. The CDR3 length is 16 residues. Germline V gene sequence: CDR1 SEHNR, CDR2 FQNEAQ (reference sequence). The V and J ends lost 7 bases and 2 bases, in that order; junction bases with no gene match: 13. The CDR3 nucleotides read TGTGCCAGCATCTCCCGGAGGGGAGGGCTACAAGAGACCCAGTACTTC. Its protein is CASISRRGGLQETQYF.

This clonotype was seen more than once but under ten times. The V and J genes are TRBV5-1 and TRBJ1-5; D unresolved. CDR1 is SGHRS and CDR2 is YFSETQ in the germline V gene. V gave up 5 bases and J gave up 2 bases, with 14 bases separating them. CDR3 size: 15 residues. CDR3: CASSSTGSGNQPQHF. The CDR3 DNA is TGCGCCAGCAGTTCAACCGGGAGCGGCAATCAGCCCCAGCATTTT.

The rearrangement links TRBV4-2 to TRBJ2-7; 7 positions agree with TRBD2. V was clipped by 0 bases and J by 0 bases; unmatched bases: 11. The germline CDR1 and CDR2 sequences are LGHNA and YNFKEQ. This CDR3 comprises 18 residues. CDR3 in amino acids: CASSQDLSREVSSYEQYF. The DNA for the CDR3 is TGTGCCAGCAGCCAAGATTTGAGCCGGGAGGTGTCCTCCTACGAGCAGTACTTC.

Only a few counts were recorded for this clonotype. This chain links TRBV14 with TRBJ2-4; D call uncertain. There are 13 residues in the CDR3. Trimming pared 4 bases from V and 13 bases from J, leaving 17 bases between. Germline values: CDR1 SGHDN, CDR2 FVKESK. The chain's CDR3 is CASSPWAFIEQYF. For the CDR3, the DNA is TGTGCCAGCAGCCCATGGGCGTTTATTGAGCAGTACTTC. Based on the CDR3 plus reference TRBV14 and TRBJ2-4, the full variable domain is EAGVTQFPSHSVIEKGQTVTLRCDPISGHDNLYWYRRVMGKEIKFLLHFVKESKQDESGMPNNRFLAERTGGTYSTLKVQPAELEDSGVYFCASSPWAFIEQYFGAGTRLSVL.

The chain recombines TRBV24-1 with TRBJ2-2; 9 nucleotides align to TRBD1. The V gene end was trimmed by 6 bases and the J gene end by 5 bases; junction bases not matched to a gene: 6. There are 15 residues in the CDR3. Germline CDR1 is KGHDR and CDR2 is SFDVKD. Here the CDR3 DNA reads TGTGCCACCAGTTTGGGACAGGGTAGGACCGGGGAGCTGTTTTTT. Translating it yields CATSLGQGRTGELFF.

This CDR3 reads CASSLSLSQDTQYF. Written as DNA, the CDR3 is TGTGCCAGCAGTTTAAGCCTTTCCCAAGATACGCAGTATTTT. J is TRBJ2-3 and V is TRBV28; no reliable D call. This CDR3 contains 14 residues. Germline V gives CDR1 MDHEN, CDR2 SYDVKM. V was trimmed by 2 bases and J by 5 bases, leaving 11 bases between them.

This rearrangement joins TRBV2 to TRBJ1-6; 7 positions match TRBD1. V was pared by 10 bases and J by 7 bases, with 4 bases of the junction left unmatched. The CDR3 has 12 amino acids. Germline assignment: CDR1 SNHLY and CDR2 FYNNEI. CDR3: CATKQGNSPLHF. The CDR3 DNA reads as TGTGCCACCAAACAGGGGAATTCACCCCTCCACTTT.

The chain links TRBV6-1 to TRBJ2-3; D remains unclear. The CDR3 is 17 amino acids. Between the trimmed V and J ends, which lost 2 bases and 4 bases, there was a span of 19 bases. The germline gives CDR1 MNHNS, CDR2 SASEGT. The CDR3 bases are TGTGCCAGCAGTGAAAGAGTTGCTTCGGTGTGGGCAGATACGCAGTATTTT. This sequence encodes CASSERVASVWADTQYF.

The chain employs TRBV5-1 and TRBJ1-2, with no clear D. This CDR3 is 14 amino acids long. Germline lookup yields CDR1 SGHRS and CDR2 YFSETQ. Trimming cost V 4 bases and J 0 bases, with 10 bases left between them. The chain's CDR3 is CASSDYGTNYGYTF. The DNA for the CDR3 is TGCGCCAGCAGCGATTACGGGACTAACTATGGCTACACCTTC.

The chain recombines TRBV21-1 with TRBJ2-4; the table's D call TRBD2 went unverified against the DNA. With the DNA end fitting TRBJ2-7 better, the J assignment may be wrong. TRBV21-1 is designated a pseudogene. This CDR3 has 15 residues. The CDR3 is CASSKKETSQCEQYF. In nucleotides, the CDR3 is TGTGCCAGCAGCAAAAAGGAGACTAGTCAGTGCGAGCAGTACTTC.

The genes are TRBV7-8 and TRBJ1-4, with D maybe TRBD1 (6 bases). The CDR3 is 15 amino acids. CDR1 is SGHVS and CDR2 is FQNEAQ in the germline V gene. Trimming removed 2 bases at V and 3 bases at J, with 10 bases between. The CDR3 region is CASSLMGAANEKLFF. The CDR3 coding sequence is TGTGCCAGCAGCTTAATGGGGGCGGCTAATGAAAAACTGTTTTTT.

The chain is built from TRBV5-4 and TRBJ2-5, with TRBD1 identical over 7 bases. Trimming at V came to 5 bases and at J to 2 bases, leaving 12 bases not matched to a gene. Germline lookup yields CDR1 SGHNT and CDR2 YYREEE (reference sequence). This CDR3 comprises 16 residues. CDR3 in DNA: TGTGCCAGCAGATATCTCCGCCCGGGACAGCAAGAGACCCAGTACTTC. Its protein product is CASRYLRPGQQETQYF.

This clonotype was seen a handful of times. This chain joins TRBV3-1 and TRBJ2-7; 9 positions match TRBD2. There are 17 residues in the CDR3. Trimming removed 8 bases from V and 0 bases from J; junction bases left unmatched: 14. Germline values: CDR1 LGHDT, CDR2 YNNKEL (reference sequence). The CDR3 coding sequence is TGTGCCAGCGGTACCTTAGCGGGAGTTACCCTCTCCTACGAGCAGTACTTC. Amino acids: CASGTLAGVTLSYEQYF.

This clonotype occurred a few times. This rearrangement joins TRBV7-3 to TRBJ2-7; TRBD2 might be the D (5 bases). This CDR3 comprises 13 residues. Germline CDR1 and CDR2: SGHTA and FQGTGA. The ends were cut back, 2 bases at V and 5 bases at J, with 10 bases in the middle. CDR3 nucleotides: TGTGCCAGCAGCTTAGGGCTAGCAGACGAGCAGTACTTC. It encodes CASSLGLADEQYF.

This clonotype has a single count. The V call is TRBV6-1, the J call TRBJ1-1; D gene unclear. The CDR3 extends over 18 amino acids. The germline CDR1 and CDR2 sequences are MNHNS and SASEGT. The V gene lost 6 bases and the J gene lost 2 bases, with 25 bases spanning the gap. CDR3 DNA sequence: TGTGCCAGCAGCACGAGGTTAGCTTATGAAAATATAAACACTGAAGCTTTCTTT. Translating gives CASSTRLAYENINTEAFF.